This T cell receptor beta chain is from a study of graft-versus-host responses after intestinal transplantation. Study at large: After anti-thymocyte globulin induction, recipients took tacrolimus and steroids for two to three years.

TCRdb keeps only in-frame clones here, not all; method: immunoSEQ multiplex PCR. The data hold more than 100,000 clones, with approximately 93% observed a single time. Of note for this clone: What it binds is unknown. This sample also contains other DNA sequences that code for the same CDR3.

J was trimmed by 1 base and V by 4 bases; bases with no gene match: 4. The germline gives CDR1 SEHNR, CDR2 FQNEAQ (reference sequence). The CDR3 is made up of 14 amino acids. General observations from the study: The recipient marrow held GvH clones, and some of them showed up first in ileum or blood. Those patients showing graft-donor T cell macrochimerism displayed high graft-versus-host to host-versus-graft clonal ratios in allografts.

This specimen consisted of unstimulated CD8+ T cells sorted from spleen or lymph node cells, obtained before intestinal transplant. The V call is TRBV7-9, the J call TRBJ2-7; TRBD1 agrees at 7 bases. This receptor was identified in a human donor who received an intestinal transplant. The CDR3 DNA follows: TGTGCCAGCAGCTCGGGGACAGAGTCCTACGAGCAGTACTTC. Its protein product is CASSSGTESYEQYF.